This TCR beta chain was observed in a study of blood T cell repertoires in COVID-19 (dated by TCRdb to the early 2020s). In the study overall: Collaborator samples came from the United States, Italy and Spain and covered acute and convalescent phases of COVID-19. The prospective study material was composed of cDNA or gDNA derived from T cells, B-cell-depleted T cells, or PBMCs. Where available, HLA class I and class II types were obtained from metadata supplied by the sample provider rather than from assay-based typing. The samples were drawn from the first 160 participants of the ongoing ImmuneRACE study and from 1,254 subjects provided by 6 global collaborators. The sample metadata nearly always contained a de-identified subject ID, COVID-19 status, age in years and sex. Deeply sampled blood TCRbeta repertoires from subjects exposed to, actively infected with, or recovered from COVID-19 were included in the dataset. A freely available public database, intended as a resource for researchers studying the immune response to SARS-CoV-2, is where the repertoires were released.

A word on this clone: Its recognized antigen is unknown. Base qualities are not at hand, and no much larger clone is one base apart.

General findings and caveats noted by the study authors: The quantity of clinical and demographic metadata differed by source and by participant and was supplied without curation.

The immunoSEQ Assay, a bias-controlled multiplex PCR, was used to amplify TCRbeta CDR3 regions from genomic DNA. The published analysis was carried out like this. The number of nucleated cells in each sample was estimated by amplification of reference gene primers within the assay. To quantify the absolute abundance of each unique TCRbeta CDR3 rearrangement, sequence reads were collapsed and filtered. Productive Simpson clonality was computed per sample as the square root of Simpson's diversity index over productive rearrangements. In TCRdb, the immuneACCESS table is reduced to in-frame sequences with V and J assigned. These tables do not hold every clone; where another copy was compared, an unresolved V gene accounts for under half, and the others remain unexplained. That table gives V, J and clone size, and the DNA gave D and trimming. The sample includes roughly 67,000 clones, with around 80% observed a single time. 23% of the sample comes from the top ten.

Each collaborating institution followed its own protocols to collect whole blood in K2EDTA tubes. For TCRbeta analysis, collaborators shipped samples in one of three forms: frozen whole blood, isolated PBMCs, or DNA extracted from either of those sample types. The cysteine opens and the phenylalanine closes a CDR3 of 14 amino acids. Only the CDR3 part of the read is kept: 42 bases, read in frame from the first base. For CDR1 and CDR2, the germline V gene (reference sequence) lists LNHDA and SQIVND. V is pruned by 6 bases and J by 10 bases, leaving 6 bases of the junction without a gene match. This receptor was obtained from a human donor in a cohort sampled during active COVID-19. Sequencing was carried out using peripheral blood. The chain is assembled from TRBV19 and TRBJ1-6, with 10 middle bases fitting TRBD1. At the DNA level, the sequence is TGTGCCAGTAGCTTGACAGGGGGCGTCTCACCCCTCCACTTT. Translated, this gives CASSLTGGVSPLHF.